Sequencing of this T cell receptor beta chain was carried out in a study of Ad26.COV2.S vaccination and SARS-CoV-2 variants (dated by TCRdb to the early 2020s). As for the study more broadly: Donors in the vaccine arm were drawn from COV1001, a phase I-IIa trial of Ad26.COV2.S in healthy adults that was multicentre, randomized, double-blind and placebo-controlled. Dosing of Ad26.COV2.S was intramuscular, at either 5x10^10 or 1x10^11 viral particles, delivered as one shot or as two shots spaced 56 days apart. Investigators remained blinded to trial group allocation during experiments and outcome assessment. The TCR-sequenced set comprised about 32 samples: around 20 Ad26.COV2.S vaccine recipients, 5 placebo recipients and 8 SARS-CoV-2 convalescent individuals. Trial participants were randomized into five groups of five, in which low-dose or high-dose Ad26.COV2.S was given once or twice, or placebo was given on both occasions. TCRbeta repertoire sequencing served as the tool for gauging how specific and how broad the SARS-CoV-2-reactive T cell receptors were following Ad26.COV2.S vaccination.

The sample holds one count of this clone. The specificity of this receptor is unknown. It has no much larger one-base neighbor in the sample; base qualities were not kept. On the study overall, not on this receptor specifically: The study was not powered to compare responses between vaccine doses or regimens. Compared with placebo recipients, Ad26.COV2.S recipients showed higher spike-specific TCR breadth (P = 0.0014). The authors noted that total T cell responses may have been underestimated by the TCR breadth and depth analyses. After vaccination, substantial breadth of spike-specific CD8+ and CD4+ T cell responses was reported. Vaccine and placebo recipients had similar non-spike TCR breadth, a finding consistent with the vaccine containing only spike.

CDR1 and CDR2 (MNHEY, SMNVEV) derive from the germline V gene (reference sequence). Including cysteine and phenylalanine, the CDR3 has 14 amino acids. Just CDR3 DNA is preserved here, 42 bases in frame from base 1. At the junction V is shortened by 4 bases and J by 2 bases, with 9 bases in between. The immunoSEQ Assay was the method used to sequence TCRbeta CDR3 regions. After extraction, genomic DNA underwent amplification by bias-controlled multiplex PCR, followed by high-throughput sequencing. For the original study's pipeline: To quantify the absolute abundance of each unique TCRbeta CDR3 region, sequences were collapsed and filtered. T cell fraction was estimated by normalization of TCRbeta template counts to usable DNA, with usable DNA being measured through amplification of reference genes present in all nucleated cells. Repertoire TCRs were annotated as SARS-CoV-2-specific by exact matching of V gene, CDR3 amino acid sequence and J gene to a known reactive TCR set. The reference SARS-CoV-2 TCR set came from MIRA and was filtered for enrichment in COVID-19-positive ImmuneCODE repertoires, removing public or cross-reactive TCRs. Using the MIRA antigens, annotated TCRs were further analysed by specific ORF or by position within an ORF. Breadth was defined as annotated unique rearrangements over total unique productive rearrangements; depth was the summed frequency of those rearrangements. TCR breadth was compared between groups using two-sided Wilcoxon rank-sum tests. The source is immuneACCESS, and TCRdb retained only in-frame sequences with V and J called. Part of the clones is not carried over; for the studies checked, unresolved V genes explain less than half of this, and the remainder is unexplained. Clonal size and the V and J genes are those of that table, whereas D and trimming came from the DNA. Recorded for this sample are around 450,000 clones; less than 95% of them occurred a single time. The leading ten clones occupy around 4.2% of the sample.

The treatment or condition label, as the study defines it: roughly 20 received Ad26.COV2.S at low or high dose, single or two shots; five or six received placebo; per-sample allocation not given. Repertoires of vaccine and placebo recipients were sequenced from samples collected on day 63 after the first injection. Cohort 1b enrolled about 25 adults aged 18-55 years at a single site in Boston, USA, between 29 July and 7 August 2020. Ad26.COV2.S was a replication-incompetent adenovirus type 26 vector expressing a prefusion-stabilized SARS-CoV-2 spike protein from the original Wuhan strain. This specimen consisted of peripheral blood, obtained in a trial of Ad26.COV2.S vaccine versus placebo. Here the chain combines TRBV27 and TRBJ2-1; the best D guess is TRBD1, with 6 bases matching. The source of this sequence is a person aged 18-60 years who received the Ad26.COV2.S COVID-19 vaccine or a placebo. The sequenced DNA is TGTGCCAGCAGTTATGGGGGCGCCTACAATGAGCAGTTCTTC. Translation gives CASSYGGAYNEQFF.